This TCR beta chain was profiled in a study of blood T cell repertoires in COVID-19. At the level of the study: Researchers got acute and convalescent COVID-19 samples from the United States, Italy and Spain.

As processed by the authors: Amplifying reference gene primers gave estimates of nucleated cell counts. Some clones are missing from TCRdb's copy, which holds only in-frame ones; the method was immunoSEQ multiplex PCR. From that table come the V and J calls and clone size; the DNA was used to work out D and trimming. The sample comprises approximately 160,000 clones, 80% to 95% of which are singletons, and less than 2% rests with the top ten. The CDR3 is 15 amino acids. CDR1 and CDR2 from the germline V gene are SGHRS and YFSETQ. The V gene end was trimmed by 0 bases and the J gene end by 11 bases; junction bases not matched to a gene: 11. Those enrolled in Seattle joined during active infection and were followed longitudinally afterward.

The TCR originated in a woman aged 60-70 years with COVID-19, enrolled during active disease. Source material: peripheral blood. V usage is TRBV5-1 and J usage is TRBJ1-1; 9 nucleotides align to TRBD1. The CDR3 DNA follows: TGCGCCAGCAGCTTGGAACAGGGGGCTGTTCTCGGGGCTTTCTTT. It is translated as CASSLEQGAVLGAFF.